Listed below are T cell receptor beta chains from one sample, sequenced in a study of cytomegalovirus exposure and HLA in healthy donors. The repertoire was sequenced with immunoSEQ multiplex PCR; TCRdb's copy has only in-frame clones and lacks some. Its listing shows under 200,000 clones. Sequenced: PBMCs. Source of these receptors: a man aged 25 to 40 in good health and CMV-seronegative. Both conserved end residues are part of each CDR3. The D gene is left open where the match is weak.

>TRBD1|TRBV4-1|TRBJ2-7
TGCGCCAGCAGCCTCCAAGGCTCCGGGACAGGCGGCAGGCAGTACTTC
CASSLQGSGTGGRQYF
>.|TRBV18|TRBJ1-5
TGTGCCAGCGCCGGGACAACCAATCAGCCCCAGCATTTT
CASAGTTNQPQHF
>TRBD1|TRBV19|TRBJ1-2
TGTGCCAGTAGTAGCCGGGACAGGGGCTTCTATGGCTACACCTTC
CASSSRDRGFYGYTF
>TRBD2|TRBV7-9|TRBJ2-3
TGTGCCAGCAGCTTGGGACTAGCGGGGAACACAGATACGCAGTATTTT
CASSLGLAGNTDTQYF
>TRBD2|TRBV18|TRBJ2-1
TGTGCCAGCTCACCCCCCTTAGCGGGGAGCTCCTACAATGAGCAGTTCTTC
CASSPPLAGSSYNEQFF
>.|TRBV4-1|TRBJ2-3
TGCGCCAGCAGCCAAGCAGGCACAGATACGCAGTATTTT
CASSQAGTDTQYF
>TRBD2|TRBV25-1|TRBJ2-7
TGTGCCAGCAGTGATTTGGCGAGCGGGGCCTACGAGCAGTACTTC
CASSDLASGAYEQYF
>TRBD2|TRBV19|TRBJ2-1
TGTGCCAGTAGTGGGGGACTAACGGTCGATGAGCAGTTCTTC
CASSGGLTVDEQFF
>.|TRBV10-3|TRBJ2-3
TGTGCCATCAGTGAGTCGATAATCCCAGCAGATACGCAGTATTTT
CAISESIIPADTQYF
>TRBD1|TRBV28|TRBJ2-7
TGTGCCATCCTAGAGAGGGGGCAGGGCGAGCAGTACTTC
CAILERGQGEQYF
>TRBD1|TRBV6-1|TRBJ2-5
TGTGCCAGCAGAGCGGGACAGGGGTACCAAGAGACCCAGTACTTC
CASRAGQGYQETQYF
>.|TRBV6-5|TRBJ2-1
TGTGCCAGCAGGAGAGAGAGCGGCGCCCAGCAGTTCTTC
CASRRESGAQQFF
>TRBD1|TRBV4-3|TRBJ2-7
TGCGCCAGCAGCCAAGGTACAGGGGGCTCCTACGAGCAGTACTTC
CASSQGTGGSYEQYF
>TRBD1|TRBV18|TRBJ1-4
TGTGCCAGCTCTTTCGACCGGGACAGGGCTAAGGAAAAACTGTTTTTT
CASSFDRDRAKEKLFF
>TRBD1|TRBV4-3|TRBJ1-4
TGCGCCAGCAGCCAGGTACAGGGGGCGGGAGAAAAACTGTTTTTT
CASSQVQGAGEKLFF
>.|TRBV11-2|TRBJ1-1
TGTGCCAGTAGGGGCGGGGGCAACACTGAAGCTTTCTTT
CASRGGGNTEAFF
>.|TRBV9|TRBJ1-5
TGTGCCAGCAGCGTGGGGACTGGGAGTGTGCCCCAGCATTTT
CASSVGTGSVPQHF
>.|TRBV15|TRBJ2-7
TGTGCCACCAGCTCGTCCCCTCGGGGGACGCTATACGAGCAGTACTTC
CATSSSPRGTLYEQYF
>TRBD1|TRBV14|TRBJ2-3
TGTGCCAGCAGCGGGACAGGGGGAACAGATACGCAGTATTTT
CASSGTGGTDTQYF
>.|TRBV4-1|TRBJ2-7
TGCCCCAGCAGCCAGGATGCCGGGGGGCGCGAGCAGTACTTC
CPSSQDAGGREQYF
>.|TRBV15|TRBJ2-7
TGTGCCACCAGCGCAGACGAGCGGAGGCCCTACGAGCAGTACTTC
CATSADERRPYEQYF
>TRBD1|TRBV6-5|TRBJ1-6
TGTGCCAGCAGTTCTCGCAGAGGGGGCTCAAATTCACCCCTCCACTTT
CASSSRRGGSNSPLHF
>TRBD1|TRBV27|TRBJ2-5
TGTGCCAGCAGTCCCCAGGGGGTAGAGACCCAGTACTTC
CASSPQGVETQYF
>TRBD2|TRBV6-5|TRBJ2-7
TGTGCCAGCAGTTACAGCCCGGGGGGAGGTGAGCAGTACTTC
CASSYSPGGGEQYF
>TRBD1|TRBV5-1|TRBJ2-7
TGCGCCAGCAACTCGGGACAGGGGTACGAGCAGTACTTC
CASNSGQGYEQYF
>.|TRBV19|TRBJ2-2
TGTGCCAGTACCATGCGCGACAGGAAGCTGTTTTTT
CASTMRDRKLFF
>TRBD2|TRBV7-2|TRBJ2-4
TGTGCCAGCAGCCCCCTCGGGGGGGTAGCCAAAAACATTCAGTACTTC
CASSPLGGVAKNIQYF
>TRBD1|TRBV10-3|TRBJ2-5
TGTGCCATCAGAGGACAGGTGGGACAAGAGACCCAGTACTTC
CAIRGQVGQETQYF
>TRBD1|TRBV5-1|TRBJ1-2
TGCGCCAGCAGCCCACCCCGGGACAGGGATCAGAGTTATGGCTACACCTTC
CASSPPRDRDQSYGYTF
>.|TRBV7-2|TRBJ1-3
TGTGCCAGCAGCCGAGGAGGCGCCGTTCGTAGAAACACCATATATTTT
CASSRGGAVRRNTIYF
>.|TRBV28|TRBJ1-4
TGTGCCAGCAGCACTGCCGCGGTCGGGAGGGAAAAACTGTTTTTT
CASSTAAVGREKLFF
>TRBD2|TRBV10-2|TRBJ2-1
TGCGCCAGCAGCCCAGGACTAGCAGGGAATGAGCAGTTCTTC
CASSPGLAGNEQFF
>TRBD1|TRBV30|TRBJ2-7
TGTGCCTGGAACTATTTGGACAGGGACTCCTACGAGCAGTACTTC
CAWNYLDRDSYEQYF
>.|TRBV29-1|TRBJ1-1
TGCAGCGTTGTTTGGCAGATGAACACTGAAGCTTTCTTT
CSVVWQMNTEAFF
>.|TRBV18|TRBJ1-1
TGTGCCAGCTCACCGCTTCAGGGCAGGGACACTGAAGCTTTCTTT
CASSPLQGRDTEAFF
>TRBD2|TRBV19|TRBJ2-7
TGTGCCAGTGGAGGGACGGCTAGCGGGGAGCAGTACTTC
CASGGTASGEQYF
>TRBD2|TRBV20-1|TRBJ2-7
TGCAGTGTGGCTAGCGGGGCCGAGCAGTACTTC
CSVASGAEQYF
>.|TRBV15|TRBJ2-1
TGTGCCACCAGCAGAGCCCGGGGGATTTTGGACAATGAGCAGTTCTTC
CATSRARGILDNEQFF